This T cell receptor beta chain was sequenced during a study of radiotherapy plus CTLA-4 blockade in lung cancer. This CDR3 has 14 residues. Trimming at V came to 8 bases and at J to 5 bases, leaving 10 bases not matched to a gene. Looked up from germline, CDR1 is LNHDA and CDR2 is SQIVND (reference sequence). To note about this clone: No antigen is known for it.

Assay: immunoSEQ multiplex PCR; the TCRdb copy retains only in-frame clones and omits some. In the table there are 35,000 to 40,000 clones, over 55% of which are singletons. Study-wide points: Interferon-beta and early blood T cell clone dynamics reportedly predicted response best.

The chain joins TRBV19 to TRBJ1-1; 8 positions match TRBD1. The sequence was obtained from a human donor with non-small cell lung cancer who had stable disease on radiotherapy plus ipilimumab. This specimen consisted of peripheral blood, obtained from a patient treated with radiotherapy plus ipilimumab. In nucleotides, the CDR3 is TGTGCCAGTTTTCTACGGACAGGGTGGACTGAAGCTTTCTTT. Translating it yields CASFLRTGWTEAFF.